Shown below are 31 T cell receptor beta chains from a single sample sequenced in a study of T cell repertoires in cytomegalovirus infection. TCRdb re-called the reads with MiXCR, one entry per CDR3 protein. The table includes hundreds of thousands of distinct CDR3 sequences, around 18% detected once. The sample taken for sequencing was PBMCs. The receptor set was obtained from a human donor in good health (CMV status not recorded). Some clones in this sample may be carry-over from other donors' samples.

The chain links TRBV11-3 to TRBJ2-3; no firm D call. V was pared by 3 bases and J by 3 bases, with 28 bases between. There are 20 residues in the CDR3. Germline V CDR1 and CDR2: SGHNT, YENEEA. CDR3 sequence reads: CASSFLPPARPPLRTDTQYF. The CDR3 DNA follows: TGTGCCAGCAGCTTTCTCCCCCCCGCCCGGCCCCCGCTTCGAACAGATACGCAGTATTTT.

The genes are TRBV28 and TRBJ2-5; 8 positions match TRBD1. The CDR3 loop spans 14 amino acids. Germline CDR1 MDHEN, CDR2 SYDVKM. V gave up 6 bases and J gave up 4 bases; unmatched junction bases: 7. CDR3 loop: CASRGRTGSETQYF. In DNA form, the CDR3 reads TGTGCCAGCAGAGGCCGGACAGGGTCAGAGACCCAGTACTTC.

The genes are TRBV4-1 and TRBJ2-3; 7 bases agree with TRBD2. V was clipped by 0 bases and J by 6 bases; unmatched bases: 18. This CDR3 has 19 amino acids. The V gene's germline CDR1 is MGHRA and CDR2 YSYEKL. The CDR3 bases are TGCGCCAGCAGCCAAGATAGGGTGGGACTAACTACTAAAGGGGATACGCAGTATTTT. Amino acid sequence: CASSQDRVGLTTKGDTQYF.

This clonotype was counted ten times or more. The chain recombines TRBV20-1 with TRBJ2-1, with 8 bases matching TRBD2. CDR3 length: 14 amino acids. Germline loops: CDR1 DFQATT, CDR2 SNEGSKA (reference sequence). V gave up 3 bases and J gave up 8 bases; unmatched junction bases: 9. CDR3 nucleotides: TGCAGTGCTAGCGGGGGGGCCGTGAGGGATGAGCAGTTCTTC. It encodes CSASGGAVRDEQFF.

This clonotype was seen a few times. The chain's CDR3 is CASSPGTETTYEQYF. The DNA for the CDR3 is TGTGCCAGCAGCCCTGGGACAGAGACTACCTACGAGCAGTACTTC. The V gene is TRBV3-1, the J gene TRBJ2-7, with 7 bases identical to TRBD1. The CDR3 totals 15 residues. The J segment lost 2 bases and the V segment lost 4 bases, leaving 8 bases of the junction unmatched. Germline CDR1 reads LGHDT; CDR2 reads YNNKEL (reference sequence).

The chain couples TRBV29-1 to TRBJ2-7; D uncertain. Germline V lookup: CDR1 SQVTM, CDR2 ANQGSEA. Trimming removed 5 bases at V and 0 bases at J, with 14 bases between. The CDR3 sequence is 14 residues long. For the CDR3, the DNA is TGCAGCGTTAGGCAGGACCGAGCCTCCTACGAGCAGTACTTC. Amino acid sequence: CSVRQDRASYEQYF.

The chain joins TRBV7-2 to TRBJ1-1, with D possibly TRBD1 on 6 matching bases. Germline CDR1 and CDR2: SGHTA and FQGNSA. The CDR3 has 13 residues. Deletions cut 5 bases from V and 10 bases from J, with 17 bases between. CDR3 in DNA: TGTGCCAGCAGCCCCCGTCCGGGGGGGCGAGCTTTCTTT. Amino acid sequence: CASSPRPGGRAFF. The variable domain in full, completed from reference TRBV7-2 and TRBJ1-1, reads GAGVSQSPSNKVTEKGKDVELRCDPISGHTALYWYRQSLGQGLEFLIYFQGNSAPDKSGLPSDRFSAERTGGSVSTLTIQRTQQEDSAVYLCASSPRPGGRAFFGQGTRLTVV.

This clonotype came up many times. The CDR3 region has the DNA TGTGCCAGTAGTATAGGTGCAGGGGGCCATCAGCCCCAGCATTTT. As protein: CASSIGAGGHQPQHF. J is TRBJ1-5 and V is TRBV19, with TRBD1 identical over 8 bases. In germline, CDR1 is LNHDA, CDR2 SQIVND (reference sequence). V was clipped by 1 base and J by 5 bases; unmatched bases: 4. CDR3 size: 15 residues.

This clonotype was seen many times. The rearrangement joins TRBV7-2 to TRBJ2-5; 9 bases align to TRBD1. The CDR3 covers 14 residues. Germline trimming cut 6 bases from V and 1 base from J; bases unmatched to any gene: 3. Germline lookup yields CDR1 SGHTA and CDR2 FQGNSA. This chain's CDR3 is CASSVTGGQETQYF. The CDR3 coding sequence is TGTGCCAGCAGTGTGACAGGGGGCCAAGAGACCCAGTACTTC.

The chain joins TRBV6-5 to TRBJ2-7; D perhaps matches TRBD2 (6 bases). The V end lost 0 bases, the J end lost 1 base, and 13 bases lay between the germline ends. Germline loops: CDR1 MNHEY, CDR2 SVGAGI. This CDR3 comprises 16 residues. CDR3 sequence (DNA): TGTGCCAGCAGTTACTCGGTGGGGGGTTCGTCCTACGAGCAGTACTTC. Amino acid sequence: CASSYSVGGSSYEQYF.

This clonotype was detected a few times. The genes are TRBV10-3 and TRBJ1-5; D might be TRBD1 (6 bases). V was shortened by 9 bases and J by 0 bases, with 9 bases between the two germline ends. The CDR3 runs to 13 residues. Germline V gene sequence: CDR1 ENHRY, CDR2 SYGVKD. CDR3 sequence (DNA): TGTGCCATTGGACAGAATAGCAATCAGCCCCAGCATTTT. Residues: CAIGQNSNQPQHF.

V and J are TRBV6-1 and TRBJ2-2, with 8 bases aligning to TRBD2. The V segment lost 8 bases and the J segment 3 bases; nucleotides outside the gene matches: 8. This CDR3 contains 15 residues. The germline V gene encodes CDR1 MNHNS and CDR2 SASEGT. Here the CDR3 DNA reads TGTGCCAGCCTTAAGCCTAGCGGGTACACCGGGGAGCTGTTTTTT. Encoded protein: CASLKPSGYTGELFF.

V and J are TRBV12-3 or TRBV12-4 and TRBJ1-2; no definite D call. The ends were cut back, 4 bases at V and 8 bases at J, with 17 bases in the middle. The CDR3 totals 14 residues. The CDR3 protein is CASSSIGRRGGYTF. The DNA of the CDR3 is TGTGCCAGCAGTTCCATCGGGCGGCGAGGAGGCTACACCTTC.

The sample holds many counts of this clonotype. This rearrangement joins TRBV12-3 or TRBV12-4 to TRBJ2-4; tentative D call: TRBD1 (6 bases). V dropped 5 bases and J dropped 6 bases, with 8 bases sitting between them. The CDR3 is 12 amino acids. In nucleotides, the CDR3 is TGTGCCAGCAGTCCACAGGGAAACATTCAGTACTTC. It translates to CASSPQGNIQYF.

This clonotype was counted only a few times. This sequence joins TRBV19 and TRBJ1-3; a weak D match, TRBD1 (5 bases). The V and J ends lost 4 bases and 5 bases respectively, with 15 bases between them. This CDR3 spans 15 amino acids. Per the germline V gene, CDR1 is LNHDA and CDR2 is SQIVND (reference sequence). CDR3: CASSRWGANRNTIYF. CDR3 sequence (DNA): TGTGCCAGTAGTAGGTGGGGCGCGAATCGAAACACCATATATTTT.

At least ten counts were recorded for this clonotype. The V call is TRBV12-3 or TRBV12-4, the J call TRBJ1-1; D not resolved. Trimming cost V 5 bases and J 3 bases, with 16 bases left between them. The CDR3 length is 15 residues. CDR3 in amino acids: CASSLGWGGDTEAFF. Written as DNA, the CDR3 is TGTGCCAGCAGTCTCGGTTGGGGAGGCGACACTGAAGCTTTCTTT.

This clonotype was counted once. Germline and junction disagree at one end, which may indicate a read error. This rearrangement joins TRBV9 to TRBJ1-4; 7 bases agree with TRBD1. This CDR3 has 14 amino acids. Germline assignment: CDR1 SGDLS and CDR2 YYNGEE. In DNA, the CDR3 is TGTGCCAGCAGCAATTACGCAGGGGGGGAAAAAGTGTTTTTT. It encodes CASSNYAGGEKVFF. Looking up the rest from reference TRBV9 and TRBJ1-4 gives the full variable domain: DSGVTQTPKHLITATGQRVTLRCSPRSGDLSVYWYQQSLDQGLQFLIQYYNGEERAKGNILERFSAQQFPDLHSELNLSSLELGDSALYFCASSNYAGGEKVFFGSGTQLSVL.

A note on this clonotype: Given a much more abundant clone one base away, this may be a read error. The chain links TRBV7-6 to TRBJ2-1; D possibly uses TRBD1 or TRBD2 (7 bases each). The CDR3 covers 14 residues. Germline V gene lookup returns CDR1 SGHVS and CDR2 FNYEAQ. The CDR3 bases are TGTGCCAGCCTAGGGAGGGGGCCTTACAAGGAGCAGTTCTTC. Translated, it gives CASLGRGPYKEQFF.

This clonotype was counted between two and nine times. This chain joins TRBV29-1 and TRBJ2-3; D is ambiguous. CDR1 SQVTM and CDR2 ANQGSEA come from the germline V gene. Between the trimmed V and J ends, which lost 3 bases and 6 bases, there was a span of 10 bases. The CDR3 is made up of 12 amino acids. In DNA form, the CDR3 reads TGCAGCGTTGATTCAGTCCCTGATACGCAGTATTTT. It yields the protein CSVDSVPDTQYF.

The sample holds a few counts of this clonotype. The rearrangement links TRBV23-1 to TRBJ1-5, with no clear D. TRBV23-1 is flagged as an ORF with uncertain function. CDR3 length: 16 residues. The V end was cut by 0 bases, the J end by 1 base, with 10 bases between. The CDR3 nucleotides read TGCGCCAGCAGTCAATCTGGCCGGGGAAGCAATCAGCCCCAGCATTTT. As protein: CASSQSGRGSNQPQHF.

The chain recombines TRBV5-4 with TRBJ1-2; 8 bases line up with TRBD1. The CDR3 extends over 14 amino acids. Losses at the gene ends were 0 bases for V and 6 bases for J; bases not matched to a gene: 4. CDR1 is SGHNT, CDR2 YYREEE, per germline (reference sequence). The CDR3 protein is CASSLADRGDGYTF. The CDR3 region has the DNA TGTGCCAGCAGCTTGGCAGACAGGGGAGATGGCTACACCTTC. Filled out from reference TRBV5-4 and TRBJ1-2, the complete variable domain reads ETGVTQSPTHLIKTRGQQVTLRCSSQSGHNTVSWYQQALGQGPQFIFQYYREEENGRGNFPPRFSGLQFPNYSSELNVNALELDDSALYLCASSLADRGDGYTFGSGTRLTVV.

As regards this clonotype: At one of its ends the junction is not consistent with the germline gene, which may arise from a read error. J is TRBJ2-5 and V is TRBV10-3, with D possibly being TRBD1 or TRBD2 (5 bases each). CDR3 length: 12 amino acids. Germline CDR1 is ENHRY and CDR2 is SYGVKD. In DNA, the CDR3 is TGTGCCATCGGGGGAAACCAAGAGACCCTGTACTTC. As protein: CAIGGNQETLYF.

This clonotype was counted between two and nine times. The V call is TRBV20-1, the J call TRBJ2-5; D is possibly TRBD2 (6 bases). The CDR3 totals 13 residues. The V and J ends lost 8 bases and 2 bases respectively, with 15 bases between them. Germline V gene data show CDR1 as DFQATT and CDR2 as SNEGSKA (reference sequence). In DNA form, the CDR3 reads TGCAGTCAAAACTCCGCGGGGCAAGAGACCCAGTACTTC. Its protein is CSQNSAGQETQYF.

The chain recombines TRBV6-5 with TRBJ1-4; 10 bases are shared with TRBD1. CDR1 and CDR2 (germline): MNHEY, SVGAGI. The V and J ends lost 6 bases and 6 bases, in that order; junction bases with no gene match: 7. The CDR3 runs 15 residues. CDR3 nucleotides: TGTGCCAGCAGCTCAGCCGGGACAGGGGATGAAAAACTGTTTTTT. Encoded protein: CASSSAGTGDEKLFF.

The V call is TRBV7-9, the J call TRBJ2-3; D possibly corresponds to TRBD2 (6 bases). This CDR3 contains 15 residues. Germline CDR1 reads SEHNR; CDR2 reads FQNEAQ (reference sequence). V lost 5 bases, J lost 2 bases, and 14 bases lay in between. The CDR3 DNA reads TGTGCCAGCAGCCCACGGGCTAGCGCCACAGATACGCAGTATTTT. It codes for CASSPRASATDTQYF.

This clonotype was seen at least ten times. The chain joins TRBV7-2 to TRBJ1-5; tentatively, D is TRBD1 (6 bases). The CDR3 runs to 16 residues. The V end was cut by 0 bases, the J end by 6 bases, with 15 bases between. Germline CDR1 reads SGHTA; CDR2 reads FQGNSA. The CDR3 spells CASSLANGGLGQPQHF. For the CDR3, the DNA is TGTGCCAGCAGCTTAGCGAACGGGGGCCTCGGTCAGCCCCAGCATTTT.

This clonotype was detected a few times. The V call is TRBV10-3, the J call TRBJ2-1; the match to TRBD2 covers 7 bases. Unmatched junction bases numbered 2, after V lost 4 bases and J lost 8 bases. Per the germline V gene, CDR1 is ENHRY and CDR2 is SYGVKD. The CDR3 totals 12 residues. CDR3 residues: CAISAGRDEQFF. The CDR3 bases are TGTGCCATCAGTGCTGGGAGGGATGAGCAGTTCTTC.

This clonotype was counted a few times. The chain links TRBV12-3 or TRBV12-4 to TRBJ2-2; D is undetermined. V shed 2 bases and J shed 3 bases, with 7 bases lying between them. This CDR3 comprises 14 residues. The CDR3 loop is CASSLNRDTGELFF. In DNA, the CDR3 is TGTGCCAGCAGTTTAAACCGAGACACCGGGGAGCTGTTTTTT.

V and J are TRBV14 and TRBJ1-6; no clear D gene. This CDR3 has 13 amino acids. CDR1 and CDR2 from the germline V gene are SGHDN and FVKESK. V lost 1 base and J 9 bases, leaving 7 bases between the germline ends. The CDR3, as DNA: TGTGCCAGCAGCCAAGTCATAGGTTCACCCCTCCACTTT. Its translation: CASSQVIGSPLHF.

The chain uses TRBV20-1 and TRBJ2-5, with D perhaps matching TRBD2 (5 bases). Germline CDR1 DFQATT, CDR2 SNEGSKA (reference sequence). Between the trimmed V and J ends, which lost 3 bases and 1 base, there was a span of 6 bases. The CDR3 spans 12 residues. The CDR3 DNA sequence: TGCAGTGCTAGGCGGGCCCAAGAGACCCAGTACTTC. The encoded protein is CSARRAQETQYF.

This clonotype was found many times. This chain connects TRBV6-1 to TRBJ2-1, with 8 bases matching TRBD2. The ends lost 3 bases at V and 5 bases at J; junction bases unmatched: 9. The CDR3 has 16 residues. CDR1 and CDR2 from the germline V gene are MNHNS and SASEGT. DNA for the CDR3: TGTGCCAGCAGTGATATAGGGACTAGAGGCAACAATGAGCAGTTCTTC. Amino acids: CASSDIGTRGNNEQFF.